Each of the 18 T cell receptor beta chains below was sequenced from the same sample in a study of beta chain features in type 1 diabetes. Study findings and constraints: Among all four CD4+ subsets, Type 1 diabetes patients had TCRB CDR3s that were moderately but significantly shorter.

TCRB transcripts that were expressed got sequenced, as all of the isolated RNA had been reverse transcribed. Profiled with immunoSEQ multiplex PCR; TCRdb holds only in-frame clones, not every one. The sample includes 30,000 or so clones, around three fifths of them seen just once. Their antigens remain unidentified. Sequenced input: Tregs from blood. The receptor set was obtained from a woman in her 30s with type 1 diabetes.

The chain joins TRBV5-1 to TRBJ2-3, with D perhaps matching TRBD2 (6 bases). The CDR3 has 16 amino acids. With 2 bases removed from V and 0 bases from J, the gap between germline ends came to 13 bases. Germline V gene data show CDR1 as SGHRS and CDR2 as YFSETQ. In DNA, the CDR3 is TGCGCCAGCAGCTTCGGAAGGGCGGGGAGCACAGATACGCAGTATTTT. Its protein is CASSFGRAGSTDTQYF.

The rearrangement links TRBV6-1 to TRBJ2-1, with 9 bases aligning to TRBD2. Trimming at V came to 4 bases and at J to 7 bases, leaving 8 bases not matched to a gene. Germline loops: CDR1 MNHNS, CDR2 SASEGT. The CDR3 consists of 15 residues. The CDR3 loop is CASSAETSGPNEQFF. The CDR3 DNA is TGTGCCAGCAGTGCTGAGACTAGCGGACCTAATGAGCAGTTCTTC.

This chain joins TRBV5-1 and TRBJ2-7; D unresolved. There are 12 residues in the CDR3. Germline V gives CDR1 SGHRS, CDR2 YFSETQ. V lost 0 bases to trimming and J lost 2 bases, with 3 bases between them. The CDR3 DNA follows: TGCGCCAGCAGCTTGGACACCTACGAGCAGTACTTC. This codes for CASSLDTYEQYF.

V and J are TRBV11-3 and TRBJ2-2, with 8 bases matching TRBD1. The CDR3 covers 16 residues. V lost 7 bases, J lost 7 bases, and 14 bases stayed unmatched. Looked up from germline, CDR1 is SGHNT and CDR2 is YENEEA. For the CDR3, the DNA is TGTGCCAGCAACCTACTGGGGCAGGGGGCGCACGGGGAGCTGTTTTTT. Translation: CASNLLGQGAHGELFF.

This clone showed up just a few times. This chain links TRBV7-3 with TRBJ2-1; weak D call: TRBD1 (5 bases). Germline lookup yields CDR1 SGHTA and CDR2 FQGTGA. There are 13 residues in the CDR3. The V end was cut by 2 bases, the J end by 15 bases, with 17 bases between. The chain's CDR3 is CASSLGGAMGLFF. CDR3 DNA sequence: TGTGCCAGCAGCTTAGGCGGCGCAATGGGGCTGTTCTTC. Using reference TRBV7-3 and TRBJ2-1 for the parts outside the CDR3, the full variable domain is GAGVSQTPSNKVTEKGKYVELRCDPISGHTALYWYRQSLGQGPEFLIYFQGTGAADDSGLPNDRFFAVRPEGSVSTLKIQRTERGDSAVYLCASSLGGAMGLFFGPGTRLTVL.

This sequence joins TRBV27 and TRBJ1-1, with 9 bases fitting TRBD1. Germline V gives CDR1 MNHEY, CDR2 SMNVEV (reference sequence). With 1 base clipped from V and 1 base from J, the junction kept 1 base outside the gene matches. This CDR3 is 15 amino acids long. The chain's CDR3 is CASSLWGQGNTEAFF. CDR3 sequence (DNA): TGTGCCAGCAGTTTATGGGGACAGGGGAACACTGAAGCTTTCTTT.

This clone was observed a handful of times. This rearrangement joins TRBV29-1 to TRBJ1-1; D not certain. Germline V gene data show CDR1 as SQVTM and CDR2 as ANQGSEA. Trimming cost V 7 bases and J 5 bases, with 8 bases left between them. The CDR3 runs to 10 residues. The CDR3 sequence: CSGAGTEAFF. In nucleotides, the CDR3 is TGCAGCGGGGCGGGGACTGAAGCTTTCTTT.

This chain uses TRBV30 with TRBJ2-4, with D possibly matching TRBD2 (6 bases). The germline V and J ends were trimmed by 1 base and 9 bases, with 13 bases remaining between them. CDR1 GTSNPN and CDR2 SVGIG come from the germline V gene (reference sequence). This CDR3 has 13 residues. As DNA, the CDR3 is TGTGCCTGGAGTGGGGTAGAGGGAGGCATTCAGTACTTC. It specifies CAWSGVEGGIQYF.

This clone has only a few counts. The gene calls are TRBV29-1 and TRBJ2-7; D is perhaps TRBD2 (5 bases). Trimming stripped 0 bases from V and 2 bases from J, with 11 bases between. The CDR3 has 14 amino acids. CDR1 is SQVTM, CDR2 ANQGSEA, per germline. The CDR3 DNA follows: TGCAGCGTTGAAGAGGAGGCACTACCCTACGAGCAGTACTTC. Encoded protein: CSVEEEALPYEQYF.

V is TRBV9 and J is TRBJ2-2, with no clear D. Trimming took 2 bases from V and 6 from J, leaving 8 bases between them. The CDR3 loop spans 13 amino acids. Germline CDR1 reads SGDLS; CDR2 reads YYNGEE. This CDR3 reads CASSVRSAGELFF. CDR3 nucleotides: TGTGCCAGCAGCGTGAGGTCCGCCGGGGAGCTGTTTTTT.

This clone was seen a few times. The rearrangement uses TRBV7-9 and TRBJ2-7, with 7 nucleotides matching TRBD2. The CDR3 loop spans 13 amino acids. With 3 bases clipped from V and 3 bases from J, the junction kept 2 bases outside the gene matches. Germline loops: CDR1 SEHNR, CDR2 FQNEAQ (reference sequence). CDR3 bases: TGTGCCAGCAGCTTTCGCGGGGGCTACGAGCAGTACTTC. Amino acids: CASSFRGGYEQYF.

This chain links TRBV9 with TRBJ1-1; tentatively, D is TRBD1 (6 bases). V lost 0 bases, J lost 1 base, and 10 bases lay in between. The CDR3 length is 15 residues. Germline lookup yields CDR1 SGDLS and CDR2 YYNGEE. In nucleotides, the CDR3 is TGTGCCAGCAGCGTAGGCCCCAGGGGGAACACTGAAGCTTTCTTT. It yields the protein CASSVGPRGNTEAFF.

The chain employs TRBV7-2 and TRBJ2-7, with 7 bases aligning to TRBD1. The CDR3 spans 14 residues. The germline CDR1 and CDR2 sequences are SGHTA and FQGNSA. J gave up 3 bases and V 5 bases, and 7 bases lay outside the gene matches. CDR3 in DNA: TGTGCCAGCAGCCACAAGGCAGGGGGCTACGAGCAGTACTTC. Amino acid sequence: CASSHKAGGYEQYF.

The rearrangement joins TRBV7-3 to TRBJ2-7, with TRBD2 matching 7 bases. V was pared by 5 bases and J by 3 bases, with 7 bases of the junction left unmatched. This CDR3 spans 14 amino acids. The V gene's germline CDR1 is SGHTA and CDR2 FQGTGA. For the CDR3, the DNA is TGTGCCAGCAGCGAGGGAGGGGACGGCTACGAGCAGTACTTC. Protein sequence: CASSEGGDGYEQYF. Variable domain in full (rest from reference TRBV7-3 and TRBJ2-7): GAGVSQTPSNKVTEKGKYVELRCDPISGHTALYWYRQSLGQGPEFLIYFQGTGAADDSGLPNDRFFAVRPEGSVSTLKIQRTERGDSAVYLCASSEGGDGYEQYFGPGTRLTVT.

The CDR3 DNA reads TGCGCCAGCAGCCCTCCTTCGGCGGGAGCTTCGGAGCTGTTTTTT. Encoded protein: CASSPPSAGASELFF. The chain uses TRBV5-1 and TRBJ2-2, with 7 bases matching TRBD2. CDR1 is SGHRS, CDR2 YFSETQ, per germline. This CDR3 comprises 15 residues. V shed 4 bases, J shed 10 bases, and the junction held 13 bases outside the gene matches.

V is TRBV18 and J is TRBJ2-7; D may be TRBD1 (6 bases). The germline V gene encodes CDR1 KGHSH and CDR2 LQKENI. The CDR3 consists of 14 residues. The V and J ends lost 6 bases and 3 bases respectively, with 15 bases between them. The CDR3 sequence: CASSSRGFYYEQYF. CDR3 sequence (DNA): TGTGCCAGCTCGTCCAGGGGATTCTACTACGAGCAGTACTTC. Full variable domain (remainder filled in from reference TRBV18 and TRBJ2-7): NAGVMQNPRHLVRRRGQEARLRCSPMKGHSHVYWYRQLPEEGLKFMVYLQKENIIDESGMPKERFSAEFPKEGPSILRIQQVVRGDSAAYFCASSSRGFYYEQYFGPGTRLTVT.

The sample holds a few counts of this clone. The genes are TRBV18 and TRBJ1-1; D is ambiguous. This CDR3 contains 16 residues. Germline-derived CDR1 and CDR2 are KGHSH and LQKENI. Trimming stripped 2 bases from V and 4 bases from J, with 17 bases between. CDR3 residues: CASSPGQLMAGTEAFF. For the CDR3, the DNA is TGTGCCAGCTCACCAGGCCAGCTTATGGCGGGCACTGAAGCTTTCTTT.

There are a few counts of this clone. V and J are TRBV29-1 and TRBJ2-6, with 8 bases lining up with TRBD1. V gave up 2 bases and J gave up 19 bases; unmatched junction bases: 19. The CDR3 contains 15 residues. Germline V gene lookup returns CDR1 SQVTM and CDR2 ANQGSEA. The CDR3 DNA reads as TGCAGCGTTGAACGAATCGACGATCATGCAGGGGGCATAACTTTC. Translated: CSVERIDDHAGGITF.